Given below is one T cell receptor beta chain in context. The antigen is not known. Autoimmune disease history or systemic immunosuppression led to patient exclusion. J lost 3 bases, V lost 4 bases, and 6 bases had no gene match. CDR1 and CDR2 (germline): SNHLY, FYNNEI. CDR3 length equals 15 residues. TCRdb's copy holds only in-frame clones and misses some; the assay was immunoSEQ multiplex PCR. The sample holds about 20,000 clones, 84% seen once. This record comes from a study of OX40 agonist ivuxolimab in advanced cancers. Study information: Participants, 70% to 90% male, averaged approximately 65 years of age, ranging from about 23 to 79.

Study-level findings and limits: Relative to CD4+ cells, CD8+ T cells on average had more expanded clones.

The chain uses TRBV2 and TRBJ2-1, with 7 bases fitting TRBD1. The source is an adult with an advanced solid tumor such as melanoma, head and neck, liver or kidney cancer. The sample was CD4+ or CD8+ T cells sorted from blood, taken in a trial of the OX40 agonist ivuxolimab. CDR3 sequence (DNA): TGTGCCAGCAGTGCCTCCAGGGGGTACTACAATGAGCAGTTCTTC. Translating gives CASSASRGYYNEQFF.